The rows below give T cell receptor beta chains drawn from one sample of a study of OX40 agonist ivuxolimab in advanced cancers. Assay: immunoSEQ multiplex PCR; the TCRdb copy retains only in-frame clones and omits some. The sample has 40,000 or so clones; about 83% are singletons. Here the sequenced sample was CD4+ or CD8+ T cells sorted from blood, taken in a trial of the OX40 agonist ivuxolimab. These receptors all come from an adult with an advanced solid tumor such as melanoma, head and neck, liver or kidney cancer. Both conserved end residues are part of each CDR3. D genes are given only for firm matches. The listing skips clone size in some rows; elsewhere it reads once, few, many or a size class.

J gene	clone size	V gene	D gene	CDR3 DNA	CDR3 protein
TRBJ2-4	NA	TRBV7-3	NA	TGTGCCAGCAGCCAAGAAAAGAGTGGCATTCAGTACTTC	CASSQEKSGIQYF
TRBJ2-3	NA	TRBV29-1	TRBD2	TGCAGCGTTGAAGAGCAACTAGCGGCAGATACGCAGTATTTT	CSVEEQLAADTQYF
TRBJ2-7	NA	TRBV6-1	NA	TGTGCCAGCAGTGAATTAGGGCAGGGCTACGAGCAGTACTTC	CASSELGQGYEQYF
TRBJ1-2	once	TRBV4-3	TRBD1	TGCGCCAGCAGCCAGGCCGCCGGGACAGCTAACTATGGCTACACCTTC	CASSQAAGTANYGYTF
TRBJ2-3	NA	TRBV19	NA	TGTGCCAGTGGAAACACGGGGGAAGATACGCAGTATTTT	CASGNTGEDTQYF
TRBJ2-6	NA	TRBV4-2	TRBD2	TGTGCCAGCAGCCAAGTGCTAGCGGGGGTACGCTCTGGGGCCAACGTCCTGACTTTC	CASSQVLAGVRSGANVLTF
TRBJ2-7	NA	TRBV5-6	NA	TGTGCCAGCAGCTCTCTAGGTTACGAGCAGTACTTC	CASSSLGYEQYF
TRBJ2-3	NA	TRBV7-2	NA	TGTGCCAGCAGCTTAGAACCGGCAGATACGCAGTATTTT	CASSLEPADTQYF
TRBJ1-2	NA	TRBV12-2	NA	TGTGCAAGTCGCACACGATGGGGTATGGGGGAACGGGGCTACACCTTC	CASRTRWGMGERGYTF
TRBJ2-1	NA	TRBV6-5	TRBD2	TGTGCCAGCAGCCGCCCTAGCGGGAGTGGGTTGGGGCAGTTCTTC	CASSRPSGSGLGQFF
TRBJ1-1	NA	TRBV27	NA	TGTGCCAGCAGTTTGGGTTTGAACACTGAAGCTTTCTTT	CASSLGLNTEAFF
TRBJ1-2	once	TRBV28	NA	TGTGCCAGCAGTTTAGGGGCAGGGAGGTATGGCTACACCTTC	CASSLGAGRYGYTF
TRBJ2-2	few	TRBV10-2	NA	TGCGCCAGCAGCCCTCTAATCGGGGAGCTGTTTTTT	CASSPLIGELFF
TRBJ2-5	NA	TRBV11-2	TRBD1	TGTGCCAGCAGCTCGGGACAGAAAGAGACCCAGTACTTC	CASSSGQKETQYF
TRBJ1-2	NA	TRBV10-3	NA	TGTGCCATCAGTGAGTCATGGGGCGGGACCGGCTACACCTTC	CAISESWGGTGYTF
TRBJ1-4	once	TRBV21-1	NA	TGTGCCAGCAGCAAAGCGAGACAGGGGGCTCGGGATGAAAAACTGTTTTTT	CASSKARQGARDEKLFF